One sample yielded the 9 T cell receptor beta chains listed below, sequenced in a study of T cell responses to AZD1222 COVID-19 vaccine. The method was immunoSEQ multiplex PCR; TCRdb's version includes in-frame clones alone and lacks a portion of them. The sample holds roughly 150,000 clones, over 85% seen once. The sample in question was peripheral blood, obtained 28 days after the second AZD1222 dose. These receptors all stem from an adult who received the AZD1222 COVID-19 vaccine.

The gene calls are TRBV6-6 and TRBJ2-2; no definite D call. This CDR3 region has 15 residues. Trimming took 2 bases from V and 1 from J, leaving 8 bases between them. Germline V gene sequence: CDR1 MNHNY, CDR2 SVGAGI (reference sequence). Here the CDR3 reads CASSYGEVNTGELFF. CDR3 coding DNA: TGTGCCAGCAGTTACGGGGAAGTGAACACCGGGGAGCTGTTTTTT.

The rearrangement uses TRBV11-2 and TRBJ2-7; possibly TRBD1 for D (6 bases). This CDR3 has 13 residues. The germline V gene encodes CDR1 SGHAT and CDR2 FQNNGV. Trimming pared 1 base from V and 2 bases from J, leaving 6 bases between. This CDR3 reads CASSLGGPYEQYF. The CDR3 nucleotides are TGTGCCAGCAGCTTAGGGGGGCCCTACGAGCAGTACTTC.

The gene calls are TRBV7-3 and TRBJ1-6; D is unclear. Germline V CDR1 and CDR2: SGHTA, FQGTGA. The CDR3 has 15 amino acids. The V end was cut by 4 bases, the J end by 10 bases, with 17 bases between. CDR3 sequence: CASSSGGLVRSPLHF. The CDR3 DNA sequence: TGTGCCAGCAGCTCAGGCGGTCTCGTGAGGTCACCCCTCCACTTT. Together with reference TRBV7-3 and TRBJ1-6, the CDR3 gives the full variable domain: GAGVSQTPSNKVTEKGKYVELRCDPISGHTALYWYRQSLGQGPEFLIYFQGTGAADDSGLPNDRFFAVRPEGSVSTLKIQRTERGDSAVYLCASSSGGLVRSPLHFGNGTRLTVT.

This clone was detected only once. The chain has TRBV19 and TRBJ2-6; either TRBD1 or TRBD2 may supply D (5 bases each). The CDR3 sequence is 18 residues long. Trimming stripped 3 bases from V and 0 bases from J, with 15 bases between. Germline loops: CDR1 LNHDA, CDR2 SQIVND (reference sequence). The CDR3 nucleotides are TGTGCCAGTAGTATTGGTCAGGTCGGGACCTCTGGGGCCAACGTCCTGACTTTC. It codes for CASSIGQVGTSGANVLTF.

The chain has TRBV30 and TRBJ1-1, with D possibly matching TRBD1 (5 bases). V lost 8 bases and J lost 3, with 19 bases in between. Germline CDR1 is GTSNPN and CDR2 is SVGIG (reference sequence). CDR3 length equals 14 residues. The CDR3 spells CAGRGGVFDTEAFF. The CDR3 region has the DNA TGTGCCGGCCGGGGGGGAGTTTTCGACACTGAAGCTTTCTTT.

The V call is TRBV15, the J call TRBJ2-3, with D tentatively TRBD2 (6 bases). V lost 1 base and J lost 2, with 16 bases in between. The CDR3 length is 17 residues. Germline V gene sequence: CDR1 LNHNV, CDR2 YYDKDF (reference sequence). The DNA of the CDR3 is TGTGCCACCAGCAGAGTGGTAGGGGAGCGGGCCACAGATACGCAGTATTTT. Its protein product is CATSRVVGERATDTQYF.

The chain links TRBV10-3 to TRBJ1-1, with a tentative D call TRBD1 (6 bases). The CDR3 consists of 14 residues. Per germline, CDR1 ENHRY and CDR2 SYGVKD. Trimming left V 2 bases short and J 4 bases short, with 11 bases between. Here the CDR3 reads CAISEPGGGTEAFF. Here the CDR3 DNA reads TGTGCCATCAGTGAGCCGGGAGGGGGCACTGAAGCTTTCTTT.

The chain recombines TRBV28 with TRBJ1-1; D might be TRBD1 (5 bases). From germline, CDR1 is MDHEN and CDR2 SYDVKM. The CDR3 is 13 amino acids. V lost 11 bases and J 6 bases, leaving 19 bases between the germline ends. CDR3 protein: CASQGPGEPEAFF. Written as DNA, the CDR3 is TGTGCCTCCCAGGGCCCGGGTGAGCCTGAAGCTTTCTTT. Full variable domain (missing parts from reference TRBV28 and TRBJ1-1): DVKVTQSSRYLVKRTGEKVFLECVQDMDHENMFWYRQDPGLGLRLIYFSYDVKMKEKGDIPEGYSVSREKKERFSLILESASTNQTSMYLCASQGPGEPEAFFGQGTRLTVV.

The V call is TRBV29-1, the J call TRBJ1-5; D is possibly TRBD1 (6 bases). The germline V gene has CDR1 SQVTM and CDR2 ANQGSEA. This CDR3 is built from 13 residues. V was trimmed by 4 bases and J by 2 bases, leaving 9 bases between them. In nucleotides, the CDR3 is TGCAGCGTTGTGCCAGGGGGCAATCAGCCCCAGCATTTT. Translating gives CSVVPGGNQPQHF.